The 20 T cell receptor beta chains in this list originate from one sample, sequenced in a study of T cells in Graves' hyperthyroidism and ophthalmopathy. It was RNA transcripts that yielded the amplified TCR beta CDR3 regions. Initially, a first-round RT-PCR of the TCR CDR3 employed the HTBI primer set. TCRdb independently ran MiXCR on the multiplex PCR reads; one entry per CDR3 protein. The table has nearly 750,000 distinct CDR3 sequences, about a third seen once. Sequenced material: blood. Every receptor here comes from a woman in her forties with Graves' hyperthyroidism.

In this sample, this clonotype turned up once. The rearrangement links TRBV7-9 to TRBJ2-3; 8 positions match TRBD2. V lost 2 bases, J lost 0 bases, and 10 bases stayed unmatched. Germline CDR1 SEHNR, CDR2 FQNEAQ (reference sequence). This CDR3 spans 18 amino acids. CDR3 coding DNA: TGTGCCAGCAGCTTAACTGCGGGAGGTACCCTGAGCACAGATACGCAGTATTTT. Encoded protein: CASSLTAGGTLSTDTQYF.

The V call is TRBV5-5, the J call TRBJ1-5; possibly TRBD1 for D (5 bases). Germline-derived CDR1 and CDR2 are SGHKS and YYEKEE (reference sequence). The CDR3 extends over 15 amino acids. Trimming shortened V by 0 bases and J by 11 bases, and 18 bases separated the two germline ends. CDR3 nucleotides: TGTGCCAGCAGCTTGGGTCCAGGGAGGGAAGAGACCCAGCATTTT. This encodes CASSLGPGREETQHF.

This clonotype appeared a few times. The chain carries TRBV4-1 and TRBJ1-3, with D unclear. V gave up 5 bases and J gave up 4 bases, with 18 bases separating them. This CDR3 spans 16 amino acids. Germline V gene data show CDR1 as MGHRA and CDR2 as YSYEKL. This chain's CDR3 is CASSGGGRRSGNTIYF. CDR3 in DNA: TGCGCCAGCAGCGGTGGTGGCAGAAGGTCCGGAAACACCATATATTTT.

Points on this clonotype: A junction end diverges from the germline sequence, so it may reflect a read error. The chain links TRBV2 to TRBJ1-1; D remains unclear. Germline lookup yields CDR1 SNHLY and CDR2 FYNNEI. The CDR3 is 17 amino acids. The CDR3 bases are TGCGCCAGCAGCCAAATCAGTGGAAGGGCGACGAACACTGAAGCTTTCTTT. It translates to CASSQISGRATNTEAFF.

There are many counts of this clonotype. The CDR3 here is CSVESSRGNTIYF. The CDR3 nucleotides are TGCAGCGTTGAATCTTCGCGTGGAAACACCATATATTTT. The chain links TRBV29-1 to TRBJ1-3, with D hard to call. The CDR3 is made up of 13 amino acids. V was pared by 2 bases and J by 3 bases, with 8 bases between. Germline values: CDR1 SQVTM, CDR2 ANQGSEA. Full variable domain (remainder filled in from reference TRBV29-1 and TRBJ1-3): SAVISQKPSRDICQRGTSLTIQCQVDSQVTMMFWYRQQPGQSLTLIATANQGSEATYESGFVIDKFPISRPNLTFSTLTVSNMSPEDSSIYLCSVESSRGNTIYFGEGSWLTVV.

The CDR3 here is CSVTSGWETQYF. DNA for the CDR3: TGCAGCGTGACTAGCGGGTGGGAGACCCAGTACTTC. The chain is built from TRBV29-1 and TRBJ2-7; TRBD2 agrees at 10 bases. Judging by the DNA end, TRBJ2-5 fits better; the J call may be wrong. This CDR3 has 12 residues. The germline V gene encodes CDR1 SQVTM and CDR2 ANQGSEA.

The CDR3 coding sequence is TGCAGCTTAGAGCTCGACAGGGGCTACGAGCAGTACTTC. It yields the protein CSLELDRGYEQYF. The chain couples TRBV29-1 to TRBJ2-7; TRBD1 aligns across 8 bases. The CDR3 spans 13 residues. J gave up 3 bases and V 8 bases, and 9 bases lay outside the gene matches. Germline V gives CDR1 SQVTM, CDR2 ANQGSEA.

This clonotype was counted a few times. One junction end does not reproduce the germline sequence, and a read error may be involved. The chain is built from TRBV10-3 and TRBJ1-5; TRBD1 is a possible D gene (6 bases). Germline V gene sequence: CDR1 ENHRY, CDR2 SYGVKD. The CDR3 has 14 residues. CDR3: CASSYEQGGQPQHF. The CDR3, as DNA: TGTGCCAGCAGTTATGAACAGGGTGGGCAGCCCCAGCATTTT.

This clonotype has a single count. The chain combines TRBV19 with TRBJ1-1, with no clear D. CDR1 is LNHDA and CDR2 is SQIVND in the germline V gene (reference sequence). This CDR3 is built from 14 residues. V was shortened by 7 bases and J by 0 bases, with 12 bases between the two germline ends. DNA of the CDR3: TGTGCCAGTAAGATCGGCGCTTTGAACACTGAAGCTTTCTTT. Amino acid sequence: CASKIGALNTEAFF.

This clonotype was seen just once. This chain links TRBV10-3 with TRBJ2-2; the D gene is possibly TRBD1 (6 bases). The CDR3 contains 13 residues. The V end was cut by 3 bases, the J end by 9 bases, with 11 bases between. Germline V gene lookup returns CDR1 ENHRY and CDR2 SYGVKD. Written as DNA, the CDR3 is TGTGCCATCAGTGACTTCAGGGGCCGGGAGCTGTTTTTT. Its translation is CAISDFRGRELFF.

This clonotype was found many times. The gene calls are TRBV4-1 and TRBJ1-2, with 7 bases lining up with TRBD1. CDR1 and CDR2 (germline): MGHRA, YSYEKL. The CDR3 is made up of 16 amino acids. V shed 3 bases and J 1 base; nucleotides not matched to a gene: 8. Written as DNA, the CDR3 is TGCGCCAGCAGCCACCTGACAGGGATCGTTAACTATGGCTACACCTTC. Protein: CASSHLTGIVNYGYTF.

This chain connects TRBV25-1 to TRBJ1-6, with TRBD1 as a possible D gene (6 bases). The germline V gene has CDR1 MGHDK and CDR2 SYGVNS. Trimming took off 4 bases at V and 6 bases at J, with 13 bases between the two ends. The CDR3 extends over 15 amino acids. The CDR3 here is CASSAREQGNSPLHF. The CDR3 region has the DNA TGTGCCAGCAGTGCTAGAGAACAGGGTAATTCACCCCTCCACTTT.

The chain joins TRBV12-3 or TRBV12-4 to TRBJ2-5; the match to TRBD1 covers 10 bases. The CDR3 has 14 amino acids. The junction had 6 bases not matched to a gene; V was cut back by 6 bases and J by 5 bases. The chain's CDR3 is CASRPGTGAETQYF. The CDR3, as DNA: TGTGCCAGCAGACCCGGGACAGGGGCCGAGACCCAGTACTTC.

The V gene is TRBV4-3, the J gene TRBJ2-7, with D perhaps matching TRBD2 (6 bases). Trimming pared 1 base from V and 3 bases from J, leaving 13 bases between. The CDR3 runs to 15 residues. Germline CDR1 reads LGHNA; CDR2 reads YSLEER. The CDR3 sequence is CASSQGGTQDYEQYF. The CDR3 DNA reads as TGCGCCAGCAGCCAAGGGGGGACTCAAGACTACGAGCAGTACTTC.

In its sample, this clonotype was seen many times. This chain uses TRBV7-6 with TRBJ2-7; 10 bases agree with TRBD2. This CDR3 is built from 16 residues. Germline V gives CDR1 SGHVS, CDR2 FNYEAQ. V lost 4 bases and J lost 3; bases outside the gene matches: 9. The CDR3 reads CASSSTLAGVGYEQYF. The CDR3 nucleotides read TGTGCCAGCAGCTCCACCCTAGCGGGAGTGGGCTACGAGCAGTACTTC.

This rearrangement joins TRBV11-2 to TRBJ1-1; 7 positions match TRBD1. Germline loops: CDR1 SGHAT, CDR2 FQNNGV. Trimming took 5 bases from V and 3 from J; bases not matched to a gene: 6. CDR3 size: 14 residues. CDR3 coding DNA: TGTGCCAGCAGCAATTCACAGGGGTACACTGAAGCTTTCTTT. This codes for CASSNSQGYTEAFF.

The chain uses TRBV7-9 and TRBJ1-5, with 9 bases fitting TRBD1. The CDR3 length is 15 residues. V lost 4 bases, J lost 2 bases, and 3 bases stayed unmatched. In germline, CDR1 is SEHNR, CDR2 FQNEAQ (reference sequence). CDR3 DNA sequence: TGTGCCAGCAGCTCACAGGGGGCAGGCAATCAGCCCCAGCATTTT. This gives the protein CASSSQGAGNQPQHF.

This chain uses TRBV6-5 with TRBJ1-4; D is ambiguous. Germline assignment: CDR1 MNHEY and CDR2 SVGAGI. The V end was cut by 5 bases, the J end by 0 bases, with 7 bases between. The CDR3 contains 14 residues. CDR3 protein: CASSIGTTNEKLFF. As DNA, the CDR3 is TGTGCCAGCAGTATCGGGACAACTAATGAAAAACTGTTTTTT.

The V call is TRBV5-1, the J call TRBJ2-5; no reliable D call. Per germline, CDR1 SGHRS and CDR2 YFSETQ. With 0 bases removed from V and 3 bases from J, the gap between germline ends came to 18 bases. CDR3 length equals 17 residues. The CDR3 loop is CASSLVWSVRLKETQYF. The CDR3 DNA follows: TGCGCCAGCAGCTTGGTATGGAGCGTCAGGTTAAAAGAGACCCAGTACTTC.

The J gene is TRBJ2-1, the V gene TRBV7-8; D unresolved. The better agreement between TRBJ2-7 and the DNA end casts doubt on the J call. Germline lookup yields CDR1 SGHVS and CDR2 FQNEAQ. This CDR3 has 14 amino acids. CDR3 in DNA: TGTGCCAGCAGCCCGCCCAGTAGATACAATGAGCAGTACTTC. As protein: CASSPPSRYNEQYF.